Following are 10 T cell receptor beta chains from one sample sequenced in a study of Graves' ophthalmopathy and Graves' hyperthyroidism (dated by TCRdb to between 2018 and 2020). The sequencing machine was an Illumina HiSeq 2000. TCR beta CDR3 regions were amplified from RNA transcripts for repertoire sequencing. A first-round RT-PCR used HTBI primers with the Qiagen OneStep RT-PCR kit, followed by a second-round multiplex PCR, size selection and purification. TCRdb cleaned the public reads at Q25 with fastp, built clones with MiXCR and kept in-frame beta chains. When rows share a CDR3 protein, they turn into one entry using the most common DNA and genes. This sample holds under 800,000 distinct CDR3 sequences; about 20% were observed only once. Approximately 7% of the sample belongs to the ten largest clones. The sequenced material came from peripheral blood. The receptors derive from a woman under 30 with stable Graves' hyperthyroidism. Some clones in this sample may be carry-over from other donors' samples. Donor details come from another sample of the same person, matched by shared clones.

This clonotype was found many times. The chain uses TRBV4-1 and TRBJ2-7; 8 nucleotides agree with TRBD2. CDR3 length: 17 amino acids. J gave up 5 bases and V 4 bases, and 16 bases lay outside the gene matches. Per germline, CDR1 MGHRA and CDR2 YSYEKL. The CDR3 region has the DNA TGCGCCAGCAGCCTCGCCCTTTACGGAGCGGGAGTCGACGAGCAGTACTTC. Translation: CASSLALYGAGVDEQYF.

CDR3: CASSIRNRDPQGNGYTF. CDR3 nucleotide sequence: TGTGCCAGCAGCATTCGAAACCGGGACCCCCAGGGGAATGGCTACACCTTC. The gene calls are TRBV13 and TRBJ1-2; tentative D call: TRBD1 (6 bases). V gave up 5 bases and J gave up 6 bases, with 25 bases separating them. This CDR3 comprises 17 residues. The germline V gene encodes CDR1 PRHDT and CDR2 FYEKMQ (reference sequence).

In this sample, this clonotype turned up many times. The rearrangement uses TRBV20-1 and TRBJ2-5; D is perhaps TRBD2 (6 bases). Germline values: CDR1 DFQATT, CDR2 SNEGSKA (reference sequence). The CDR3 contains 14 residues. Between the trimmed V and J ends, which lost 4 bases and 0 bases, there was a span of 12 bases. The CDR3 spells CSANRGTYQETQYF. CDR3 bases: TGCAGTGCTAATCGTGGGACTTACCAAGAGACCCAGTACTTC.

The V and J genes are TRBV11-1 and TRBJ1-1, with a possible D match to TRBD1 (5 bases). Germline-derived CDR1 and CDR2 are SGHAT and FQDESV (reference sequence). Deletions cut 9 bases from V and 1 base from J, with 21 bases between. CDR3 size: 16 residues. CDR3 protein: CASSIGWGDKNTEAFF. In nucleotides, the CDR3 is TGTGCCAGTAGTATAGGATGGGGCGACAAGAACACTGAAGCTTTCTTT.

The V and J genes are TRBV7-2 and TRBJ1-5; D uncertain. Germline V gives CDR1 SGHTA, CDR2 FQGNSA. Between the trimmed V and J ends, which lost 0 bases and 1 base, there was a span of 10 bases. CDR3 length: 16 amino acids. The CDR3 DNA is TGTGCCAGCAGCTTAGCGTGGGGTCGGAGCAATCAGCCCCAGCATTTT. Its protein product is CASSLAWGRSNQPQHF. The full variable domain, its missing parts supplied by reference TRBV7-2 and TRBJ1-5, is GAGVSQSPSNKVTEKGKDVELRCDPISGHTALYWYRQSLGQGLEFLIYFQGNSAPDKSGLPSDRFSAERTGGSVSTLTIQRTQQEDSAVYLCASSLAWGRSNQPQHFGDGTRLSIL.

On this clonotype itself: A much larger clone is a single base away; this may be a read error. The rearrangement links TRBV20-1 to TRBJ2-5, with 7 bases fitting TRBD1. The CDR3 length is 14 residues. Germline values: CDR1 DFQATT, CDR2 SNEGSKA (reference sequence). This CDR3 reads CSAREGTAQEAQYF. The CDR3 DNA reads as TGCAGTGCTAGAGAGGGGACAGCCCAAGAGGCCCAGTACTTC.

The chain has TRBV6-5 and TRBJ1-2, with D unclear. Trimming shortened V by 4 bases and J by 0 bases, and 12 bases separated the two germline ends. Germline V gene sequence: CDR1 MNHEY, CDR2 SVGAGI. The CDR3 is 15 residues long. CDR3 coding DNA: TGTGCCAGCAGTTCCCACGACCGTTCTAACTATGGCTACACCTTC. As protein: CASSSHDRSNYGYTF.

This clonotype was counted many times. This sequence joins TRBV6-1 and TRBJ2-5, with D hard to call. The CDR3 is 11 residues long. In germline, CDR1 is MNHNS, CDR2 SASEGT. Deletions cut 5 bases from V and 5 bases from J, with 6 bases between. The CDR3 loop is CASSYAETQYF. CDR3 in DNA: TGTGCCAGCAGTTACGCGGAGACCCAGTACTTC.

The CDR3 spells CASSLGRRATGELFF. DNA of the CDR3: TGTGCCAGCAGCTTAGGACGGAGGGCGACCGGGGAGCTGTTTTTT. The chain recombines TRBV11-2 with TRBJ2-2, with a possible D match to TRBD2 (6 bases). Trimming pared 1 base from V and 5 bases from J, leaving 11 bases between. The CDR3 is made up of 15 amino acids. Germline loops: CDR1 SGHAT, CDR2 FQNNGV.

This clonotype was seen ten or more times. This chain connects TRBV6-1 to TRBJ1-3; D is uncertain. Germline CDR1 MNHNS, CDR2 SASEGT. The length of the CDR3 is 14 residues. Trimming took off 3 bases at V and 0 bases at J, with 6 bases between the two ends. The CDR3 DNA reads TGTGCCAGCAGTGATTTCGGCTCTGGAAACACCATATATTTT. Translation: CASSDFGSGNTIYF.